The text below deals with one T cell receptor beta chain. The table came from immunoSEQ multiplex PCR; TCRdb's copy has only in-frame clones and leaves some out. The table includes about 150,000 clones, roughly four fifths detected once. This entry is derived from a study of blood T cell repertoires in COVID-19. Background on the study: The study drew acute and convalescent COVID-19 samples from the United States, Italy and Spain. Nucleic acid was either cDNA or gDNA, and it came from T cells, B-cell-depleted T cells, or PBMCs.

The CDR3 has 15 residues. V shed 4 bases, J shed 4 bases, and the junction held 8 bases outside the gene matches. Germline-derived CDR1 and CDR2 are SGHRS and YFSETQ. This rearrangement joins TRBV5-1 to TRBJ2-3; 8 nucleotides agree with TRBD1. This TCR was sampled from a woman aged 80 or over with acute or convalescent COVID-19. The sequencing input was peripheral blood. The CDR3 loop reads CASSPSDRVADTQYF. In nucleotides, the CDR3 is TGCGCCAGCAGCCCTTCGGACAGGGTAGCAGATACGCAGTATTTT.